What follows is one T cell receptor (beta chain) and its context. Its matching antigen is unknown. Expressed TCRB transcripts were sequenced because the isolated RNA had all been reverse transcribed beforehand. Sequencing was performed with immunoSEQ multiplex PCR; in TCRdb, only in-frame clones are kept and a portion is missing. The table lists 150,000 to 190,000 clones, 10% of them singletons. This entry comes from a study of beta chain features in type 1 diabetes. Turning to the study itself: Age, gender and cell yields were alike across patients and healthy donors. Across all samples, over 85 million sorted cells were examined.

Overall study findings and caveats: For TCRB rearrangement, an influence of HLA type remained unresolved here. Type 1 diabetes patients had TCRB CDR3s that were shorter (moderately but significantly so) in all four CD4+ subsets.

The receptor was derived from a man aged 25 to 40 with type 1 diabetes. The sequencing input was central memory CD4+ T cells from blood.

Here the CDR3 reads CASSAPGQGAVEQYF. Here the CDR3 DNA reads TGCGCCAGCAGCGCCCCGGGACAGGGGGCTGTCGAGCAGTACTTC. The rearrangement uses TRBV5-1 and TRBJ2-7, with 12 bases fitting TRBD1. The CDR3 extends over 15 amino acids. Germline CDR1 reads SGHRS; CDR2 reads YFSETQ. Trimming took 4 bases from V and 6 from J; bases not matched to a gene: 8.